The present entry profiles one TCR beta chain with its context. Germline V gene lookup returns CDR1 SGDLS and CDR2 YYNGEE. V shed 2 bases and J 8 bases; nucleotides not matched to a gene: 6. The CDR3 loop spans 14 amino acids. Assay runs were performed at deep level. In the authors' methods: In the immunoSEQ data, sequences were junction-only and lacked quality scores, so filtering differed. TCRdb keeps only in-frame clones here, not all; method: immunoSEQ multiplex PCR. D and trimming were read from the DNA, whereas the V and J calls and clone size are those reported in that table. The sample lists 950,000 to 1,300,000 clones, about 75% occurring once. This entry is derived from a study of shared clonotypes between healthy human individuals. As for the study in general: Three CD4 naive, three CD4 memory, two CD8 naive and one CD8 memory plate were used per donor.

The sample consisted of memory CD4+ T cells sorted from blood. The sample's subset: CD45RA-negative fraction. This sequence was found in a man between 18 and 29 years old in good health. J is TRBJ2-1 and V is TRBV9; 8 bases match TRBD2. The CDR3 spells CASSVLAGSHEQFF. Written as DNA, the CDR3 is TGTGCCAGCAGCGTCTTAGCGGGATCGCATGAGCAGTTCTTC.